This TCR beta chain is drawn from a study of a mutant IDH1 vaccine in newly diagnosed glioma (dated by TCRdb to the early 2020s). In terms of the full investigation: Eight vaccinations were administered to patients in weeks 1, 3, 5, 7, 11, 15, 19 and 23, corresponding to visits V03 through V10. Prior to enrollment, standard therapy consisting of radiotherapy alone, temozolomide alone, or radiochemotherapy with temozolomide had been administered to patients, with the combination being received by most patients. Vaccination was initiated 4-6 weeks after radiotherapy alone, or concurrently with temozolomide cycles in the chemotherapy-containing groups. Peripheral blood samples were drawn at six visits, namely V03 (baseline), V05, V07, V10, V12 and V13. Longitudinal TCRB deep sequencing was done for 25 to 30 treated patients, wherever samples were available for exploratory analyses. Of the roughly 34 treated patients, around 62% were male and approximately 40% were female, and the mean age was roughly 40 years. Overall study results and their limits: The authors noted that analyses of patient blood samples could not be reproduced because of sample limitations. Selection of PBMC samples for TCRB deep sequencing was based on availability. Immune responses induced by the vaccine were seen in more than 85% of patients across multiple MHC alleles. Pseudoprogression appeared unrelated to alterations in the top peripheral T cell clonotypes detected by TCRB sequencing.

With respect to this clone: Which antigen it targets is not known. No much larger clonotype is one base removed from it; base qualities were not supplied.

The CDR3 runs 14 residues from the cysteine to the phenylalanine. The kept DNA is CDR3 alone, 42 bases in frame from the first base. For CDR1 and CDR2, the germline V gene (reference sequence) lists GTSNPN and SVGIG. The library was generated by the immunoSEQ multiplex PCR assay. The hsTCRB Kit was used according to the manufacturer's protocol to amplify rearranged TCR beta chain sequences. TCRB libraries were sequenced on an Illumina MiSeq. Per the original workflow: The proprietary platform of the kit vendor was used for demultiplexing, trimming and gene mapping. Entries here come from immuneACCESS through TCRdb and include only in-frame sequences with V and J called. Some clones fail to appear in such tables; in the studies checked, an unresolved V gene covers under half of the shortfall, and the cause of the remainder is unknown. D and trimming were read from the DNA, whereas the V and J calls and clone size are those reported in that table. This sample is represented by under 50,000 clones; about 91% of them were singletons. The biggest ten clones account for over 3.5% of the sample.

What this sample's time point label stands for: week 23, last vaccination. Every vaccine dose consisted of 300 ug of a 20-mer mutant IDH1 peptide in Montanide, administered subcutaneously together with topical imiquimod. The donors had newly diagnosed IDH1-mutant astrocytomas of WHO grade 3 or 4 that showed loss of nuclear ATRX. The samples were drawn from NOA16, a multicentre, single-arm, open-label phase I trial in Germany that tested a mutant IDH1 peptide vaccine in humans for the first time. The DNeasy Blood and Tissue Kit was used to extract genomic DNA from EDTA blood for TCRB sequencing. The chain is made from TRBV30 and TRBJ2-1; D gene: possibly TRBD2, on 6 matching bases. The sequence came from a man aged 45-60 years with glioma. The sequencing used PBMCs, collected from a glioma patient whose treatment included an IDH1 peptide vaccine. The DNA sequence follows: TGTGGTGGCGATGGTGGAGTCGGGGGTTTTGAGCAGTTCTTC. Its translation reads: CGGDGGVGGFEQFF. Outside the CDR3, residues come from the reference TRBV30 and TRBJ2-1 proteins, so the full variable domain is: SQTIHQWPATLVQPVGSPLSLECTVEGTSNPNLYWYRQAAGRGLQLLFYSVGIGQISSEVPQNLSASRPQDRQFILSSKKLLLSDSGFYLCGGDGGVGGFEQFFGPGTRLTVL.